This T cell receptor (beta chain) emerged from a study of Ad26.COV2.S vaccination and SARS-CoV-2 variants. Across the whole study: Donor was one of the participants in the Ad26.COV2.S arm of the COV1001 trial. General study points: Vaccinees and placebo recipients showed similar non-spike TCR breadth.

Comment on this clone: The antigen is not known.

Treatment of the sample: 19 received Ad26.COV2.S at low or high dose, single or two shots; about 5 received placebo; per-sample allocation not given. Specimen acquisition occurred on day 63 following the initial vaccine or placebo injection. An adult of 18-55 years in Boston served as donor. TCRdb's copy holds only in-frame clones and misses some; the assay was immunoSEQ multiplex PCR. The sample records about 440,000 clones, around 91% being singletons. The source of this sequence is a person aged 18-65 years who received the Ad26.COV2.S COVID-19 vaccine or a placebo. Sequencing was performed on peripheral blood, taken in a trial of Ad26.COV2.S vaccine versus placebo.

The CDR3 nucleotides read TGTGCCAGCAGCTTGGACGGAATGGGTCTTGTGTACTTC. Protein: CASSLDGMGLVYF. The genes are TRBV7-2 and TRBJ2-5, with no clear D. Trimming shortened V by 3 bases and J by 13 bases, and 18 bases separated the two germline ends. Looked up from germline, CDR1 is SGHTA and CDR2 is FQGNSA. This CDR3 has 13 residues. Together with reference TRBV7-2 and TRBJ2-5, the CDR3 gives the full variable domain: GAGVSQSPSNKVTEKGKDVELRCDPISGHTALYWYRQSLGQGLEFLIYFQGNSAPDKSGLPSDRFSAERTGGSVSTLTIQRTQQEDSAVYLCASSLDGMGLVYFGPGTRLLVL.